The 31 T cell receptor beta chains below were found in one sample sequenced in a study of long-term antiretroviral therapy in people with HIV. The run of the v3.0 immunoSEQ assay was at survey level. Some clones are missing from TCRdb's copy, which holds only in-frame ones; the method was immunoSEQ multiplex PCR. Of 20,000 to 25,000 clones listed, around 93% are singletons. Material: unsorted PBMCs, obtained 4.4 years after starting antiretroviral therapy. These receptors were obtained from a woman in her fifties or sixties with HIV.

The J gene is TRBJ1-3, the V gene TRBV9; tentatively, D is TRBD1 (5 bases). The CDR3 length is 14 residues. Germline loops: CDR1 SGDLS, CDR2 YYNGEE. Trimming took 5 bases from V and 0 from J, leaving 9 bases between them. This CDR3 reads CASRQGDSGNTIYF. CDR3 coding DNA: TGTGCCAGCAGGCAGGGTGACTCTGGAAACACCATATATTTT.

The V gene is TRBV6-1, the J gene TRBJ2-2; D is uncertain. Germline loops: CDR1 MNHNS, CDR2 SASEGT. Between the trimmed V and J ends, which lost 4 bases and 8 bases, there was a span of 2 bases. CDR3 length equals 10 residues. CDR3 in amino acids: CASSVGELFF. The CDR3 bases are TGTGCCAGCAGTGTGGGGGAGCTGTTTTTT.

The CDR3 sequence: CASSVGTYNEQFF. The CDR3, as DNA: TGTGCCAGCAGCGTTGGTACATACAATGAGCAGTTCTTC. The genes are TRBV9 and TRBJ2-1; D gene ambiguous. Deletions cut 2 bases from V and 4 bases from J, with 7 bases between. This CDR3 has 13 residues. Germline loops: CDR1 SGDLS, CDR2 YYNGEE. Full variable domain (remainder filled in from reference TRBV9 and TRBJ2-1): DSGVTQTPKHLITATGQRVTLRCSPRSGDLSVYWYQQSLDQGLQFLIQYYNGEERAKGNILERFSAQQFPDLHSELNLSSLELGDSALYFCASSVGTYNEQFFGPGTRLTVL.

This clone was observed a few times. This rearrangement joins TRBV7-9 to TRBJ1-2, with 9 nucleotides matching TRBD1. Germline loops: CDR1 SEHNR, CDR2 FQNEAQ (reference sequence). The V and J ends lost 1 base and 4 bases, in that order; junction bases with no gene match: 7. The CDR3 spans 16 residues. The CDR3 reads CASSLGGDRARYGYTF. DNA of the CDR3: TGTGCCAGCAGCTTAGGAGGGGACAGGGCTCGCTATGGCTACACCTTC.

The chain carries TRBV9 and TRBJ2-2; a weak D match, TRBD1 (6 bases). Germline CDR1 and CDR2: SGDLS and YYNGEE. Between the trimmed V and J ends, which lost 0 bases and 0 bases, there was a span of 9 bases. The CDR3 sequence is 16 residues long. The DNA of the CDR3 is TGTGCCAGCAGCGTAGGGACAGACGCGAACACCGGGGAGCTGTTTTTT. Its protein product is CASSVGTDANTGELFF.

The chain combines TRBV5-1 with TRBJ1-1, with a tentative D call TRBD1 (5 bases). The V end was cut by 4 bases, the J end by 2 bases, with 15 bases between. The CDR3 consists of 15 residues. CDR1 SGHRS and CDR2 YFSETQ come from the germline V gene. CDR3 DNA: TGCGCCAGCAGCGAGACGCTCGGGGGTAACACTGAAGCTTTCTTT. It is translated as CASSETLGGNTEAFF.

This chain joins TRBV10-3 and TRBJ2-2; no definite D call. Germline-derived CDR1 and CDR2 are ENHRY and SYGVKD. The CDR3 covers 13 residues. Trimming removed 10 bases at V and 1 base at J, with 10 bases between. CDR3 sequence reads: CASRAENTGELFF. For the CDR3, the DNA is TGTGCCAGCCGAGCCGAGAACACCGGGGAGCTGTTTTTT.

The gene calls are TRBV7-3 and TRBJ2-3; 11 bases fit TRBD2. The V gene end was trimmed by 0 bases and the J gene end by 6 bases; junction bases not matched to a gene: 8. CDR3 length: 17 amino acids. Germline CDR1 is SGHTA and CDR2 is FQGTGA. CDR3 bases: TGTGCCAGCAGCTTAACGGGGCTAGCGGGGGGTGCGGATACGCAGTATTTT. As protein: CASSLTGLAGGADTQYF.

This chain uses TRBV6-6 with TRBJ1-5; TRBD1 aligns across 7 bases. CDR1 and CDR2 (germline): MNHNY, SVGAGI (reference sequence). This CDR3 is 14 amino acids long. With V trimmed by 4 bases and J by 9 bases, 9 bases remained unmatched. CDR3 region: CASSSGRDSVPQHF. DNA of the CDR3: TGTGCCAGCAGTTCGGGGCGGGACAGCGTGCCCCAGCATTTT.

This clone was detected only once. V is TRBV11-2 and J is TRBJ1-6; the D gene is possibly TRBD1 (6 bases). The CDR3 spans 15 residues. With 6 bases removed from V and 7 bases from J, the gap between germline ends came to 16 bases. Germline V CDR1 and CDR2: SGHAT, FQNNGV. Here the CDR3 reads CASRTFTGKNSPLHF. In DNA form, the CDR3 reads TGTGCCAGCAGGACATTCACAGGGAAGAATTCACCCCTCCACTTT.

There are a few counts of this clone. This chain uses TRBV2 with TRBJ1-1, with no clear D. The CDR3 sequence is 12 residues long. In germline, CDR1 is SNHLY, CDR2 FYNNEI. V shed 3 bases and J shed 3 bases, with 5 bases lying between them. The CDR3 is CASSEPHTEAFF. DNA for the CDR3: TGTGCCAGCAGTGAGCCGCACACTGAAGCTTTCTTT.

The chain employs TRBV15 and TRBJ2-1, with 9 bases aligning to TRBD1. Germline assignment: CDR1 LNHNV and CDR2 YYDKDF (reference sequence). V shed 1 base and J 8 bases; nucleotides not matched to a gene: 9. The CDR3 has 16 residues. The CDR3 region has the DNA TGTGCCACCAGCAGAGGCCGCGGACAGGGGTTTTATGAGCAGTTCTTC. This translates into CATSRGRGQGFYEQFF.

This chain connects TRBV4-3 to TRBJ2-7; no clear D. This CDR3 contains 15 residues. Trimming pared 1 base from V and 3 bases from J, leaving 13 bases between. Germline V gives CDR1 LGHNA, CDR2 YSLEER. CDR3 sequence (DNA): TGCGCCAGCAGCCAAGCTTCCGATGCCCGCTACGAGCAGTACTTC. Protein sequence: CASSQASDARYEQYF.

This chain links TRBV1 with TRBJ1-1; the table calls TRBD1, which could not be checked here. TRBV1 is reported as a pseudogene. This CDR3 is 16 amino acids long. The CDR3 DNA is TGCACCAGCAGCCAAGGGTCAGGGGATGCGGCCACTGAAGCTTTCTTT. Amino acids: CTSSQGSGDAATEAFF.

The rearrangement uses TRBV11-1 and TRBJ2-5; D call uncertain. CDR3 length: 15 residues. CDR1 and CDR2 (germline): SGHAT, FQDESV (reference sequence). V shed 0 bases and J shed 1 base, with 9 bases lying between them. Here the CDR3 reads CASSLARSVQETQYF. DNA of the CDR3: TGTGCCAGCAGCTTAGCGAGGTCAGTCCAAGAGACCCAGTACTTC.

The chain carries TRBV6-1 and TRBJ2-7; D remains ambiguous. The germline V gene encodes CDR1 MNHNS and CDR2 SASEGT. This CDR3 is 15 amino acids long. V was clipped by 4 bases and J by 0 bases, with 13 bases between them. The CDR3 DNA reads TGTGCCAGCAGTGCCCCTGGCCGTAGCTCCTACGAGCAGTACTTC. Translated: CASSAPGRSSYEQYF.

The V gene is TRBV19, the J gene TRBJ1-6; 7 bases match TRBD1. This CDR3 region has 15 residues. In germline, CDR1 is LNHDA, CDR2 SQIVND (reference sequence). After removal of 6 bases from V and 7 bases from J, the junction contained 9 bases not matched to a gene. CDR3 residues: CASSIRQGSNSPLHF. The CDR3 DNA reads TGTGCCAGTAGCATCCGACAGGGATCGAATTCACCCCTCCACTTT.

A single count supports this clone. The CDR3 nucleotides read TGTGCCAGCAGGTCGGGGGGCCCGGATACGCAGTATTTT. Its protein is CASRSGGPDTQYF. This chain connects TRBV7-9 to TRBJ2-3; perhaps TRBD2 as D (7 bases). The CDR3 has 13 residues. Germline assignment: CDR1 SEHNR and CDR2 FQNEAQ (reference sequence). The ends were cut back, 6 bases at V and 6 bases at J, with 13 bases in the middle.

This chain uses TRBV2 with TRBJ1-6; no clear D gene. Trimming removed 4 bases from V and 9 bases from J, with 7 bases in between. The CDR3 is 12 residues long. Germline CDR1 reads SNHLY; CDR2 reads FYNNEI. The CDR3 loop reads CASSASSSPLHF. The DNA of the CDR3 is TGTGCCAGCAGTGCATCAAGTTCACCCCTCCACTTT.

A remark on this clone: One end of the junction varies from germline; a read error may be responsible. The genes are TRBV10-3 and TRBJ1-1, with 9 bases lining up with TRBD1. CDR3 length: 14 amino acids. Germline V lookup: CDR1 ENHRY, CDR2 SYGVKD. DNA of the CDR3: TGTGCCATCAGTGCCGGGACAGGGAACGCTGAAGCTTTCTTT. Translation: CAISAGTGNAEAFF.

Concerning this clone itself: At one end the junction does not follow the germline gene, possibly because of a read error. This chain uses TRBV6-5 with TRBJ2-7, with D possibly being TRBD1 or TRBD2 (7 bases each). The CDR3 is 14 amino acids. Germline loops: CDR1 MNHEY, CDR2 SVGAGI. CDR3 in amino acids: CAISAQGGQDEQYF. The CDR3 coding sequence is TGTGCCATCAGTGCGCAGGGGGGGCAGGACGAGCAGTACTTC.

The CDR3 sequence: CASSLGQAATGELFF. The CDR3 region has the DNA TGTGCCAGCAGTTTAGGACAGGCTGCGACCGGGGAGCTGTTTTTT. This chain links TRBV27 with TRBJ2-2; 7 positions agree with TRBD1. In germline, CDR1 is MNHEY, CDR2 SMNVEV (reference sequence). V shed 2 bases, J shed 5 bases, and the junction held 5 bases outside the gene matches. This CDR3 is 15 amino acids long.

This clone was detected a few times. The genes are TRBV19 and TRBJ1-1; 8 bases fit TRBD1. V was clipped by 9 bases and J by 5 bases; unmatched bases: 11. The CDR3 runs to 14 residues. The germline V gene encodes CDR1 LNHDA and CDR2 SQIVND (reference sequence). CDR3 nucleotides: TGTGCCAGCGAGAGTGGACAGGGTGGAACTGAAGCTTTCTTT. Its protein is CASESGQGGTEAFF.

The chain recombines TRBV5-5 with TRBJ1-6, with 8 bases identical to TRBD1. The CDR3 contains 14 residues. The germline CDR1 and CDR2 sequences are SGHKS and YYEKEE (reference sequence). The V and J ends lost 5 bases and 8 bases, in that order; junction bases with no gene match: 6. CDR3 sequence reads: CASSWTGRDSPLHF. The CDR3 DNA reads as TGTGCCAGCAGTTGGACAGGGCGGGATTCACCCCTCCACTTT.

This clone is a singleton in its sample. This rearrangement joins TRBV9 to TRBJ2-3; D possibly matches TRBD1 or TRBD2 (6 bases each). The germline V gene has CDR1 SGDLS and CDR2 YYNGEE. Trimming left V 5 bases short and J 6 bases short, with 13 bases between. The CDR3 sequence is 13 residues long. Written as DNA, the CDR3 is TGTGCCAGCAGGGAAGGGGGGACTGATACGCAGTATTTT. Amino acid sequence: CASREGGTDTQYF.

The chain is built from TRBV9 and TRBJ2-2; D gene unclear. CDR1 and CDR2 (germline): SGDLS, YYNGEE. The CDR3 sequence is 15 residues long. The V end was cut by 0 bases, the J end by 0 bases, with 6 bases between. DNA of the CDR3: TGTGCCAGCAGCGTAGTCGTCGCGAACACCGGGGAGCTGTTTTTT. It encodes CASSVVVANTGELFF.

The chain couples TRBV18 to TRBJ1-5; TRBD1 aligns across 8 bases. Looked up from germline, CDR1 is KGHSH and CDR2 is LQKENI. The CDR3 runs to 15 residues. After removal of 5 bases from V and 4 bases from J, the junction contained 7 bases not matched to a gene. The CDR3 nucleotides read TGTGCCAGCTCATTGGACAGGGTGGAGAATCAGCCCCAGCATTTT. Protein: CASSLDRVENQPQHF. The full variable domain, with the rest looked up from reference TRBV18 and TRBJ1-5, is NAGVMQNPRHLVRRRGQEARLRCSPMKGHSHVYWYRQLPEEGLKFMVYLQKENIIDESGMPKERFSAEFPKEGPSILRIQQVVRGDSAAYFCASSLDRVENQPQHFGDGTRLSIL.

The CDR3, as DNA: TGTGCCAGTAGTGCAGGGACAGGGGGGACTCCGGCTTTCTTT. This encodes CASSAGTGGTPAFF. The chain links TRBV19 to TRBJ1-1; 11 bases are a match to TRBD1. The CDR3 sequence is 14 residues long. Germline V gene sequence: CDR1 LNHDA, CDR2 SQIVND (reference sequence). The V segment lost 5 bases and the J segment 11 bases; nucleotides outside the gene matches: 10.

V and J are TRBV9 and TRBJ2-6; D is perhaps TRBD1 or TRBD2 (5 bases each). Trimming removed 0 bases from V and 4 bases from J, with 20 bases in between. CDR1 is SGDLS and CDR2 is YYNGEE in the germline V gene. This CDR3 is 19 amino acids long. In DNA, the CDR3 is TGTGCCAGCAGCGTAGCGTTAGGGACCGCAAAAGAGGGGGCCAACGTCCTGACTTTC. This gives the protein CASSVALGTAKEGANVLTF.

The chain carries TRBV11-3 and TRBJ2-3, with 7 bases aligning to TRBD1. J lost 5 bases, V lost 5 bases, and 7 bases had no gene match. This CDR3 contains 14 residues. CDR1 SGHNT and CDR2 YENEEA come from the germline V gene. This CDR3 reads CASSARQGGDTQYF. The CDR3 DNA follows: TGTGCCAGCAGCGCTCGACAGGGCGGAGATACGCAGTATTTT.

CDR3 amino acids: CASALAVFYNEQFF. The CDR3 coding sequence is TGTGCTAGTGCCCTCGCGGTCTTTTACAATGAGCAGTTCTTC. V is TRBV12-5 and J is TRBJ2-1; D remains unclear. CDR3 size: 14 residues. Germline loops: CDR1 LGHNT, CDR2 FRNRAP. V dropped 7 bases and J dropped 4 bases, with 14 bases sitting between them.